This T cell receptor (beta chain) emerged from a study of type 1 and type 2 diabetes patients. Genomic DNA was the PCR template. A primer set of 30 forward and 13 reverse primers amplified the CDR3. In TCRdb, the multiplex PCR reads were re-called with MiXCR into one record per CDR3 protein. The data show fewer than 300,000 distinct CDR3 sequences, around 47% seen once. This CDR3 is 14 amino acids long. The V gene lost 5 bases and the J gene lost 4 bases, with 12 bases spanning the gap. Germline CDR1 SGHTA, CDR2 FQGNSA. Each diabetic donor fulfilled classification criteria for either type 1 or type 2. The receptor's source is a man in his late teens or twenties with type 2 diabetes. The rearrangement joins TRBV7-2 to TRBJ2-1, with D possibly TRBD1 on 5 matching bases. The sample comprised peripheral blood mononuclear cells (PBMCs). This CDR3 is CASSLPRQYNEQFF. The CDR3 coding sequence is TGTGCCAGCAGCCTCCCAAGACAGTACAATGAGCAGTTCTTC.